Listed below are T cell receptor beta chains from one sample, sequenced in a study of T cell responses to AZD1222 COVID-19 vaccine. Only in-frame clones appear in the TCRdb table, and some are missing; sequencing was by immunoSEQ multiplex PCR. Among some 65,000 clones listed, 60% to 85% were seen once. The sample was peripheral blood, taken on day 0 of MenACWY control vaccination. Receptors originate from an adult in good health. The CDR3 runs from the conserved cysteine through the conserved F or W. A D gene is named only where the DNA matches it firmly. Size is stated for part of the rows, as once, few or many counts, or as a class when the clone is expanded.

v_call	j_call	d_call	clone_size	cdr3_aa	cdr3_nt
TRBV29-1	TRBJ1-1	-	-	CSVGWAGDNTEAFF	TGCAGCGTTGGCTGGGCAGGCGACAACACTGAAGCTTTCTTT
TRBV5-5	TRBJ1-1	-	-	CASSLAGVQTEAFF	TGTGCCAGCAGCTTGGCAGGGGTCCAGACGGAAGCTTTCTTT
TRBV28	TRBJ1-5	-	-	CASIRVRGQPQHF	TGTGCCAGCATCCGGGTTCGGGGTCAGCCCCAGCATTTT
TRBV30	TRBJ1-1	-	many	CAWKSQYYTEAFF	TGTGCCTGGAAGTCCCAGTACTACACTGAAGCTTTCTTT
TRBV7-2	TRBJ2-7	TRBD2	-	CASSLQAGANEQYF	TGTGCCAGCAGCTTGCAGGCGGGAGCCAACGAGCAGTACTTC
TRBV11-2	TRBJ1-6	TRBD1	-	CASSASTLQGANSPLHF	TGTGCCAGCAGCGCCTCAACCTTACAGGGGGCAAATTCACCCCTCCACTTT
TRBV19	TRBJ2-2	TRBD2	-	CASSIRAGGTGELFF	TGTGCCAGTAGTATAAGAGCGGGGGGGACCGGGGAGCTGTTTTTT
TRBV28	TRBJ1-5	TRBD1	-	CASSLTGEAFQPQHF	TGTGCCAGCAGCTTGACAGGGGAAGCTTTCCAGCCCCAGCATTTT
TRBV20-1	TRBJ1-1	-	once	CSGVFRGEAFF	TGCAGTGGCGTGTTCCGGGGTGAAGCTTTCTTT
TRBV28	TRBJ1-1	-	-	CASSFRGGPAFF	TGTGCCAGCAGTTTTAGAGGGGGGCCAGCTTTCTTT
TRBV23-1	TRBJ2-6	-	-	CARESSGANVLTF	TGCGCCCGAGAAAGCTCTGGGGCCAACGTCCTGACTTTC
TRBV9	TRBJ2-1	TRBD2	once	CASSVAGGSSNEQFF	TGTGCCAGCAGCGTAGCTGGCGGGAGTTCCAATGAGCAGTTCTTC
TRBV30	TRBJ1-1	TRBD1	-	CAWRTGIATEAFF	TGTGCCTGGAGGACAGGGATAGCCACTGAAGCTTTCTTT
TRBV16	TRBJ1-1	-	many	CASSQSGGANTEAFF	TGTGCCAGCAGCCAATCGGGAGGGGCGAACACTGAAGCTTTCTTT
TRBV25-1	TRBJ2-2	-	-	CASSTTGSGELFF	TGTGCCAGCAGTACAACAGGGTCCGGGGAGCTGTTTTTT
TRBV7-2	TRBJ2-4	-	-	CASSSPVNPKNIQYF	TGTGCCAGCAGCTCCCCGGTCAACCCCAAAAACATTCAGTACTTC
TRBV29-1	TRBJ2-1	-	-	CSVRGTAYNEQFF	TGCAGCGTGAGGGGGACTGCCTACAATGAGCAGTTCTTC
TRBV5-1	TRBJ1-1	-	-	CASSVQRNTEAFF	TGCGCCAGCAGTGTACAGCGCAACACTGAAGCTTTCTTT
TRBV7-2	TRBJ2-3	-	few	CASSRVTDTQYF	TGTGCCAGCAGCAGGGTCACAGATACGCAGTATTTT
TRBV2	TRBJ2-7	-	-	CASSEAWTGDREQYF	TGTGCCAGCAGTGAAGCGTGGACGGGTGATAGGGAGCAGTACTTC
TRBV20-1	TRBJ1-1	TRBD1	-	CSASHRGRNPEAFF	TGCAGTGCTAGTCACAGGGGGAGAAATCCTGAAGCTTTCTTT
TRBV30	TRBJ1-6	TRBD1	few	CAWDRVTSPLHF	TGTGCCTGGGACAGGGTCACTTCACCCCTCCACTTT
TRBV7-8	TRBJ2-1	TRBD2	-	CASSARPGTSGNEQFF	TGTGCCAGCAGCGCCCGACCCGGGACTAGCGGCAATGAGCAGTTCTTC
TRBV28	TRBJ1-2	TRBD1	-	CASSLFLDREDYGYTF	TGTGCCAGCAGTTTATTCTTGGACAGGGAGGACTATGGCTACACCTTC
TRBV6-1	TRBJ1-5	-	-	CASSDEGFHQPQHF	TGTGCCAGCAGTGACGAGGGGTTTCATCAGCCCCAGCATTTT
TRBV7-9	TRBJ2-5	TRBD2	-	CASSSALRGGRETQYF	TGTGCCAGCAGCTCCGCTCTGCGGGGGGGCCGAGAGACCCAGTACTTC
TRBV23-1	TRBJ2-7	-	-	CASSQRGLYTYEQYF	TGCGCCAGCAGTCAACGGGGACTCTATACCTACGAGCAGTACTTC
TRBV27	TRBJ2-3	-	-	CASSLQADTQYF	TGTGCCAGCAGTTTACAAGCAGATACGCAGTATTTT
TRBV4-2	TRBJ1-2	TRBD1	-	CASSQSGQGSYGYTF	TGTGCCAGCAGCCAATCGGGACAGGGATCCTATGGCTACACCTTC
TRBV2	TRBJ1-2	-	-	CASIFRQGNGYTF	TGTGCCAGCATTTTCAGGCAGGGGAATGGCTACACCTTC
TRBV6-5	TRBJ1-1	-	-	CASSFSGVTEAFF	TGTGCCAGCAGCTTCAGTGGGGTAACTGAAGCTTTCTTT
TRBV19	TRBJ1-5	-	-	CASSWGSVARGSLAQHF	TGTGCCAGTAGTTGGGGTTCGGTAGCCAGGGGAAGTTTAGCCCAGCATTTT
TRBV11-2	TRBJ2-1	-	few	CASSFSGPLNNEQFF	TGTGCCAGCAGCTTTTCCGGGCCACTCAACAATGAGCAGTTCTTC
TRBV28	TRBJ2-5	-	-	CASSLSGGGETQYF	TGTGCCAGCAGTTTATCTGGGGGCGGGGAGACCCAGTACTTC
TRBV7-9	TRBJ1-6	TRBD1	-	CASSLGQDNSPLHF	TGTGCCAGCAGCCTAGGACAGGATAATTCACCCCTCCACTTT
TRBV6-5	TRBJ1-4	TRBD1	-	CASSTTGTGQEKLFF	TGTGCCAGCAGTACCACCGGGACAGGGCAGGAAAAACTGTTTTTT
TRBV4-1	TRBJ1-2	-	few	CASSQDRGGYGYTF	TGCGCCAGCAGCCAAGATAGGGGAGGCTATGGCTACACCTTC
TRBV18	TRBJ1-1	TRBD1	-	CASSPVTGGVNTEAFF	TGTGCCAGCTCACCCGTTACAGGGGGAGTGAACACTGAAGCTTTCTTT
TRBV4-3	TRBJ2-7	-	-	CASSQAWGASYEQYF	TGCGCCAGCAGCCAAGCCTGGGGGGCCTCCTACGAGCAGTACTTC
TRBV7-7	TRBJ2-5	-	-	CASSSDRQKTQYF	TGTGCTAGCAGCTCCGACCGGCAAAAGACCCAGTACTTC
TRBV5-1	TRBJ2-5	-	-	CASSPPLDSQETQYF	TGCGCCAGCAGCCCACCCCTCGACTCCCAAGAGACCCAGTACTTC
TRBV10-3	TRBJ1-1	-	-	CASREDTEAFF	TGTGCCAGCAGGGAAGACACTGAAGCTTTCTTT
TRBV28	TRBJ1-1	-	-	CASSLNSEAFF	TGTGCCAGCAGTCTTAACAGCGAAGCTTTCTTT
TRBV28	TRBJ2-7	-	-	CASRPTGPMHEQYF	TGTGCCAGCAGACCGACAGGCCCTATGCACGAGCAGTACTTC
TRBV10-3	TRBJ1-2	TRBD1	-	CATKSTGGGYTF	TGTGCCACCAAGTCGACAGGGGGTGGCTACACCTTC
TRBV18	TRBJ1-6	-	-	CASSPNTDSSPLHF	TGTGCCAGCTCACCAAACACGGATAGTTCACCCCTCCACTTT
TRBV19	TRBJ1-5	-	-	CASTLGRGQPQHF	TGTGCCAGTACCCTGGGCAGGGGTCAGCCCCAGCATTTT
TRBV2	TRBJ2-3	-	-	CASTLMTFDTQYF	TGTGCCAGCACCCTGATGACCTTCGATACGCAGTATTTT
TRBV5-4	TRBJ2-1	TRBD1	-	CASRSLGGRYNEQFF	TGTGCCAGCAGATCCCTAGGGGGCCGCTACAATGAGCAGTTCTTC
TRBV2	TRBJ1-3	-	-	CASLGLDRRRLGSGNTIYF	TGTGCCAGCCTGGGGTTAGACCGACGACGCCTTGGGTCTGGAAACACCATATATTTT
TRBV7-2	TRBJ1-1	TRBD1	once	CASSLDVGQIGAFF	TGTGCCAGCAGCTTAGATGTGGGACAGATAGGGGCTTTCTTT
TRBV19	TRBJ2-5	-	-	CASGGWLNGETQYF	TGTGCCAGTGGGGGATGGCTAAATGGGGAGACCCAGTACTTC
TRBV5-1	TRBJ1-1	-	-	CASSLNSANTEAFF	TGCGCCAGCAGCTTGAATTCGGCGAACACTGAAGCTTTCTTT
TRBV24-1	TRBJ2-7	-	-	CAPRGGVGQGRGYEQYF	TGTGCCCCCAGGGGGGGGGTGGGGCAAGGGAGGGGCTACGAGCAGTACTTC